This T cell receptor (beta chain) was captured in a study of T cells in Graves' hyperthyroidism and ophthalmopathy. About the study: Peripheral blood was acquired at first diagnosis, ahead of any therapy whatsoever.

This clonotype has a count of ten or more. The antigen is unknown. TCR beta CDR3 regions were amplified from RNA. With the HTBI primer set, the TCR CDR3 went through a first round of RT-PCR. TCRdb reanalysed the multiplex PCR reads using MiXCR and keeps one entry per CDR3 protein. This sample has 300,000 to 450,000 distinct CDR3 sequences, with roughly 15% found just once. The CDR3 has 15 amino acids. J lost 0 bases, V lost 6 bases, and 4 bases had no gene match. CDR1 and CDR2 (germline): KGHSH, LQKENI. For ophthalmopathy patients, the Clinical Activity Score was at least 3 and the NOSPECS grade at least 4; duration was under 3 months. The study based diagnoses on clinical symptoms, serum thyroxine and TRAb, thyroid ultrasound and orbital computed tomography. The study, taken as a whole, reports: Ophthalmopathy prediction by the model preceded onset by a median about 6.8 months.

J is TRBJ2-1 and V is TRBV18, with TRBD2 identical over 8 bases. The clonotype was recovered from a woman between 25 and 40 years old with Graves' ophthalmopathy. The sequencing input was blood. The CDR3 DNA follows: TGTGCCAGCTCCCCAACTAGCGGCTCCTACAATGAGCAGTTCTTC. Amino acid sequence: CASSPTSGSYNEQFF.